This is a list of T cell receptor beta chains from one sample in a study of blood T cell repertoires in COVID-19. The protocol was immunoSEQ multiplex PCR, while the TCRdb copy is restricted to in-frame clones and leaves out a portion. The sample holds about 210,000 clones; roughly 84% are singletons and the top ten take about 10%. Sequencing was done on a sample of peripheral blood. These receptors came from a woman aged 80 or over with COVID-19, enrolled during active disease. Both conserved end residues are part of each CDR3. Each record gives: clone size, V gene, J gene, D gene, CDR3 DNA, CDR3 protein. The D gene is left open where the match is weak. Not all rows give a size; the values are once, few, many and, for expanded clones, a class.

NA	TRBV6-5	TRBJ1-5	NA	TGTGCCAGCGGTCGGGGATTTAGTCAGCCCCAGCATTTT	CASGRGFSQPQHF
NA	TRBV6-6	TRBJ1-4	TRBD1	TGTGCCAGCAGTCCCGGGACAGGGTCGATCAGCGGTGAAAAACTGTTTTTT	CASSPGTGSISGEKLFF
NA	TRBV2	TRBJ1-6	TRBD1	TGTGCCAGCAGCCGGGACAGGGGGGATTCACCCCTCCACTTT	CASSRDRGDSPLHF
once	TRBV4-2	TRBJ1-5	TRBD1	TGTGCCAGCAGCCAAGGGACAGGGGTCCAGCCCCAGCATTTT	CASSQGTGVQPQHF
few	TRBV19	TRBJ1-5	NA	TGTGCCAGTAGTATCTCAGTAAATCAGCCCCAGCATTTT	CASSISVNQPQHF
NA	TRBV20-1	TRBJ1-2	NA	TGCAGTGCTACCGGGGGCTATGGCTACACCTTC	CSATGGYGYTF
once	TRBV2	TRBJ2-5	NA	TGTGCCAGCAGTGAAGTTGGCGGGGGCATCGAGACCCAGTACTTC	CASSEVGGGIETQYF
NA	TRBV5-5	TRBJ1-1	NA	TGTGCCAGCAGCTTGTTTCGGGGATCTGAAGCTTTCTTT	CASSLFRGSEAFF
NA	TRBV7-2	TRBJ1-2	NA	TGTGCCAGCAGCTTAGCGCTGGCAGGTACTAACTATGGCTACACCTTC	CASSLALAGTNYGYTF
many	TRBV6-6	TRBJ1-1	NA	TGTGCCAGCAGCCCCTCCGGACAGTTTATGAACACTGAAGCTTTCTTT	CASSPSGQFMNTEAFF
NA	TRBV6-5	TRBJ1-1	TRBD1	TGTGCCAGCAGTTCACCGGGACAGGGATTGAACACTGAAGCTTTCTTT	CASSSPGQGLNTEAFF
few	TRBV11-2	TRBJ2-2	NA	TGTGCCAGCAGCTTAGGAGCGGCCAGGACCGGGGAGCTGTTTTTT	CASSLGAARTGELFF
NA	TRBV18	TRBJ1-6	NA	TGTGCCAGCCTACAGGGCGCAAATTCACCCCTCCACTTT	CASLQGANSPLHF
NA	TRBV10-1	TRBJ1-6	TRBD1	TGCGCCAGCAGTGAGTCGACAGGGACCAATTCACCCCTCCACTTT	CASSESTGTNSPLHF
NA	TRBV28	TRBJ2-2	TRBD1	TGTGCCAGCAGCCGACCAGGGGGCGGCGGGGAGCTGTTTTTT	CASSRPGGGGELFF
NA	TRBV19	TRBJ1-2	TRBD1	TGTGCCAGTAGTAGGAGTCCGGGACAGGGGTTTGGCTACACCTTC	CASSRSPGQGFGYTF
NA	TRBV19	TRBJ1-1	NA	TGTGCCAGTAGGCCTGATAACACCCGCACTGAAGCTTTCTTT	CASRPDNTRTEAFF
few	TRBV19	TRBJ1-5	TRBD1	TGTGCCAGTAGTACGGGACAGGGAACCCCCCATCAGCCCCAGCATTTT	CASSTGQGTPHQPQHF
NA	TRBV6-5	TRBJ2-1	NA	TGTGCCAGCACTTCGGGACAATCCGGCAATGAGCAGTTCTTC	CASTSGQSGNEQFF
once	TRBV7-9	TRBJ2-3	NA	TGTGCCAGCAGCTCCTCGGGACTCTTAAGCACAGATACGCAGTATTTT	CASSSSGLLSTDTQYF
NA	TRBV11-1	TRBJ1-4	TRBD1	TGTGCCAGCAGTTTCGACAGGGGTAATGAAAAACTGTTTTTT	CASSFDRGNEKLFF
NA	TRBV28	TRBJ2-3	TRBD2	TGTGCCAGCAGTTCCCCGGGACTAGGGGGCACAGATACGCAGTATTTT	CASSSPGLGGTDTQYF
NA	TRBV18	TRBJ1-1	NA	TGTGCCAGCTCACCGATAGAGGGGAACACTGAAGCTTTCTTT	CASSPIEGNTEAFF
NA	TRBV27	TRBJ1-1	TRBD1	TGTGCCAGCATCGGGACAGGGGAAAAAGCTTTCTTT	CASIGTGEKAFF
NA	TRBV5-8	TRBJ2-5	TRBD2	TGTGCCAGCAGCTTGTCGGCGGGGGTAGAGACCCAGTACTTC	CASSLSAGVETQYF
once	TRBV11-2	TRBJ1-2	NA	TGTGCCAGCAGCCTAGACAGGATTTCTAACTATGGCTACACCTTC	CASSLDRISNYGYTF
NA	TRBV3-1/TRBV3-2	TRBJ1-2	NA	TGTGCCAGCAGCCAGGGGGGGTTCTATGGCTACACCTTC	CASSQGGFYGYTF
NA	TRBV12-3/TRBV12-4	TRBJ1-2	NA	TGTGCCAGCATCCGGTGGGGGGACTATGGCTACACCTTC	CASIRWGDYGYTF
NA	TRBV25-1	TRBJ1-4	NA	TGTGCCAGCAGTGATTGGCCCTCAACTAATGAAAAACTGTTTTTT	CASSDWPSTNEKLFF
NA	TRBV7-2	TRBJ2-3	NA	TGTGCCAGCAGCTTGAGGGGGAAGACCACAGATACGCAGTATTTT	CASSLRGKTTDTQYF
NA	TRBV28	TRBJ1-6	TRBD1	TGTGCCAGCACCAACCCAGAGGGGACAGAAGGTAATTCACCCCTCCACTTT	CASTNPEGTEGNSPLHF
NA	TRBV28	TRBJ2-3	TRBD2	TGTGCCAGCAGTTTGGGGGCGGGGGGAACAGATACGCAGTATTTT	CASSLGAGGTDTQYF
NA	TRBV7-2	TRBJ2-5	NA	TGTGCCAGCAGCATATGGACAGAAGAGACCCAGTACTTC	CASSIWTEETQYF
NA	TRBV7-2	TRBJ1-1	NA	TGTGCCAGCAGCTTTAATCCAGGCACACTCACTGAAGCTTTCTTT	CASSFNPGTLTEAFF
NA	TRBV5-5	TRBJ2-2	TRBD1	TGTGCCAGCAGCGTCGGGACAGGGTGGACCGGGGAGCTGTTTTTT	CASSVGTGWTGELFF
NA	TRBV28	TRBJ2-3	TRBD1	TGTGCCAGCAGTTCCGGGACAGGGTCACGCCCGAGCACAGATACGCAGTATTTT	CASSSGTGSRPSTDTQYF
NA	TRBV7-2	TRBJ1-1	TRBD1	TGTGCCAGCAGCTTAGGGACAGGGAGCACTGAAGCTTTCTTT	CASSLGTGSTEAFF
NA	TRBV27	TRBJ1-3	NA	TGTGCCAGCAGTACAGTAATGAACGGAAACACCATATATTTT	CASSTVMNGNTIYF
NA	TRBV7-2	TRBJ2-2	TRBD2	TGTGCCAGCAGCTTAAAACTAGCGGGGGGACCCGGGGAGCTGTTTTTT	CASSLKLAGGPGELFF
once	TRBV24-1	TRBJ1-6	NA	TGTGCCACCAGTGATTTAAGAAGGGCGGGCACTACTAATTCACCCCTCCACTTT	CATSDLRRAGTTNSPLHF
NA	TRBV7-8	TRBJ1-1	NA	TGTGCCAGCAGCAAGAAAGAGGCCTGGGACACTGAAGCTTTCTTT	CASSKKEAWDTEAFF
NA	TRBV27	TRBJ2-5	NA	TGTGCCAGCAGTTTTCGGGAGACCCAGTACTTC	CASSFRETQYF
NA	TRBV18	TRBJ2-3	NA	TGTGCCAGCTCACCACCGACTAGCACAGATACGCAGTATTTT	CASSPPTSTDTQYF
NA	TRBV7-3	TRBJ2-1	TRBD2	TGTGCCAGCAGCTCCGGACTAGCAGTGAGCGAGCAGTTCTTC	CASSSGLAVSEQFF
NA	TRBV7-8	TRBJ1-5	TRBD1	TGTGCCAGCAGCTTCGGGACAGATTATAGCAATCAGCCCCAGCATTTT	CASSFGTDYSNQPQHF
NA	TRBV12-3/TRBV12-4	TRBJ2-5	NA	TGTGCCAGCAGTTTAGGCAGGGGGACCCAGTACTTC	CASSLGRGTQYF
once	TRBV2	TRBJ1-4	NA	TGTGCCAGGTCCCAGGGCGAAAAACTGTTTTTT	CARSQGEKLFF
NA	TRBV3-1/TRBV3-2	TRBJ2-2	NA	TGTGCCAGCAGCCAGCGGTGGGTTGGCGGCTATACCGGGGAGCTGTTTTTT	CASSQRWVGGYTGELFF
NA	TRBV21-1	TRBJ2-1	NA	TGTGCCAGCAGCAAAGTCGGGGGACTAGCTGAAATGAGTAGCTCCTACAATGAGCAGTTCTTC	CASSKVGGLAEMSSSYNEQFF
NA	TRBV15	TRBJ2-7	TRBD1	TGTGCCACCAGCACCAGACAGGGGTCCGAGCAGTACTTC	CATSTRQGSEQYF
NA	TRBV6-2/TRBV6-3	TRBJ1-1	NA	TGTGCCAGCAGTCCCCGCGGAGGGTGGGAGGTTAATGAAGCTTTCTTT	CASSPRGGWEVNEAFF
NA	TRBV21-1	TRBJ2-1	NA	TGTGCCAGCAGCAAAGTTGAACTAGCGGGGGCCTACAATGAGCAGTTCTTC	CASSKVELAGAYNEQFF
NA	TRBV7-8	TRBJ2-7	NA	TGTGCCAGCAGCTTAAGGGCGGGGGCCCCCTACGAGCAGTACTTC	CASSLRAGAPYEQYF
NA	TRBV4-3	TRBJ2-5	NA	TGCGCCAGCAGCCAAGGGACTGCGGGAGAGACCCAGTACTTC	CASSQGTAGETQYF
NA	TRBV6-1	TRBJ1-1	TRBD1	TGTGCCAGCAGTAACAGGGGGCAACAAGCTTTCTTT	CASSNRGQQAFF
NA	TRBV18	TRBJ2-1	NA	TGTGCCAGCTCACCACTTCTGGGGCCAGGGAATGAGCAGTTCTTC	CASSPLLGPGNEQFF
NA	TRBV6-2/TRBV6-3	TRBJ1-2	NA	TGTGCCAGCAGTTCGCGGACAGATTTAACGAACTATGGCTACACCTTC	CASSSRTDLTNYGYTF
NA	TRBV5-5	TRBJ1-5	NA	TGTGCCAGCAGCTCGGGTCGGGGGGCCGATCAGCCCCAGCATTTT	CASSSGRGADQPQHF
NA	TRBV12-1	TRBJ1-2	NA	TGTGCCAGCACTCCCGTTGGGGGGTCGTTAGACATCTATGGCTACACCTTC	CASTPVGGSLDIYGYTF